This TCR beta chain was found in a study of PD-1 blockade in classical Hodgkin lymphoma. The CDR3 loop spans 16 amino acids. CDR1 and CDR2 from the germline V gene are MGHRA and YSYEKL. The ends lost 0 bases at V and 4 bases at J; junction bases unmatched: 7. All trial patients relapsed after autologous stem cell transplantation. A note on this clone: The antigen is not known.

Study results and limitations: Significantly greater TCR diversity emerged by C4D1 in CD4+ cells but not CD8+ cells. Possibly reflecting disease activity or prior therapy, repertoire differences have causes that remain undefined.

Profiling relied on immunoSEQ multiplex PCR, and the TCRdb table lists in-frame clones only, not all of them. Here the sample spans roughly 16,000 clones, about four fifths being singletons. This receptor was obtained from a human donor with classical Hodgkin lymphoma. The V gene is TRBV4-1, the J gene TRBJ2-5; TRBD1 matches at 8 bases. Sequences were derived from peripheral blood mononuclear cells (PBMCs), sampled at baseline. CDR3 residues: CASSQDGADRGETQYF. The DNA of the CDR3 is TGCGCCAGCAGCCAAGATGGGGCCGACAGGGGAGAGACCCAGTACTTC.